One and the same sample provided the 21 T cell receptor beta chains below, sequenced in a study of CD8 T cells in Susac syndrome. With random hexamers, roughly 0.45 to 1 ug RNA was reverse transcribed. TCRdb reprocessed the immunoSEQ multiplex PCR reads via MiXCR and lists one record per CDR3 protein. The sample lists some 170,000 distinct CDR3 sequences; around 93% were seen once. Sequenced material: CD4+ T cells from PBMCs. The origin of the receptors is a human donor in good health.

The chain recombines TRBV6-2 or TRBV6-3 with TRBJ2-6; 7 bases line up with TRBD1. Germline V CDR1 and CDR2: MNHEY, SVGEGT. The CDR3 sequence is 16 residues long. Trimming removed 7 bases from V and 0 bases from J; junction bases left unmatched: 6. This chain's CDR3 is CASKRAGGSGANVLTF. CDR3 DNA sequence: TGTGCCAGCAAGAGGGCAGGGGGCTCTGGGGCCAACGTCCTGACTTTC.

V gene TRBV7-7 combines with J gene TRBJ1-1; D is undetermined. Deletions cut 6 bases from V and 7 bases from J, with 3 bases between. The V gene's germline CDR1 is SSHAT and CDR2 FNYEAQ (reference sequence). This CDR3 region has 9 residues. CDR3 amino acids: CASSREAFF. CDR3 bases: TGTGCCAGCAGTCGTGAAGCTTTCTTT.

V is TRBV3-1 and J is TRBJ2-7; 15 bases align to TRBD2. Germline V gene data show CDR1 as LGHDT and CDR2 as YNNKEL (reference sequence). CDR3 size: 15 residues. Germline trimming cut 8 bases from V and 4 bases from J; bases unmatched to any gene: 6. CDR3 amino acids: CASGLAGGPSYEQYF. The CDR3 DNA sequence: TGTGCCAGCGGACTAGCGGGGGGGCCGTCTTACGAGCAGTACTTC.

V gene TRBV18 combines with J gene TRBJ1-1; 7 bases align to TRBD1. The CDR3 is made up of 15 amino acids. Germline CDR1 is KGHSH and CDR2 is LQKENI. With V trimmed by 2 bases and J by 5 bases, 8 bases remained unmatched. CDR3 bases: TGTGCCAGCTCACCAGGGCAGGGGGGAGAAACTGAAGCTTTCTTT. It codes for CASSPGQGGETEAFF.

This clonotype was recorded only once. The V and J genes are TRBV29-1 and TRBJ1-1; D remains unclear. Germline CDR1 SQVTM, CDR2 ANQGSEA. V dropped 0 bases and J dropped 3 bases, with 5 bases sitting between them. The CDR3 covers 12 residues. The CDR3 spells CSVEDLHTEAFF. The CDR3 nucleotides read TGCAGCGTTGAAGATCTTCACACTGAAGCTTTCTTT.

V is TRBV5-1 and J is TRBJ2-3; D may correspond to TRBD1 or TRBD2 (5 bases each). The V end was cut by 4 bases, the J end by 2 bases, with 11 bases between. The CDR3 sequence is 14 residues long. Germline CDR1 and CDR2: SGHRS and YFSETQ. Here the CDR3 reads CASSRDGDTDTQYF. For the CDR3, the DNA is TGCGCCAGCAGCCGGGACGGCGACACAGATACGCAGTATTTT.

The chain has TRBV5-4 and TRBJ1-2; D gene uncertain. Germline CDR1 reads SGHNT; CDR2 reads YYREEE (reference sequence). There are 14 residues in the CDR3. Trimming took 5 bases from V and 0 from J, leaving 11 bases between them. CDR3 nucleotide sequence: TGTGCCAGCAGGCTGGAGGGAGCTAACTATGGCTACACCTTC. Translating it yields CASRLEGANYGYTF.

The chain recombines TRBV19 with TRBJ2-4, with D uncertain. The CDR3 runs to 16 residues. The V end was cut by 3 bases, the J end by 4 bases, with 16 bases between. Germline lookup yields CDR1 LNHDA and CDR2 SQIVND (reference sequence). The CDR3 DNA is TGTGCCAGTAGTATTTCCACCTCGAGTATAAAAAACATTCAGTACTTC. Translating it yields CASSISTSSIKNIQYF.

V is TRBV27 and J is TRBJ2-1, with a possible D match to TRBD2 (6 bases). Trimming removed 0 bases from V and 9 bases from J, with 18 bases in between. The CDR3 contains 16 residues. Germline values: CDR1 MNHEY, CDR2 SMNVEV (reference sequence). CDR3 protein: CASSLSRTTVSGEQFF. The CDR3 DNA reads as TGTGCCAGCAGTTTATCCCGGACTACCGTCTCCGGTGAGCAGTTCTTC.

The genes are TRBV6-2 or TRBV6-3 and TRBJ2-1; TRBD2 agrees at 7 bases. The CDR3 loop spans 16 amino acids. V shed 0 bases, J shed 0 bases, and the junction held 2 bases outside the gene matches. CDR1 MNHEY and CDR2 SVGEGT come from the germline V gene. The CDR3 is CASSYSAGSSYNEQFF. The CDR3 region has the DNA TGTGCCAGCAGTTACTCAGCGGGGAGCTCCTACAATGAGCAGTTCTTC.

This clonotype was detected a few times. This chain uses TRBV5-4 with TRBJ1-6, with D tentatively TRBD1 (6 bases). V gave up 0 bases and J gave up 10 bases, with 8 bases separating them. Per germline, CDR1 SGHNT and CDR2 YYREEE (reference sequence). CDR3 length: 13 amino acids. CDR3 region: CASSLEGGSPLHF. The CDR3 coding sequence is TGTGCCAGCAGCTTGGAGGGGGGGTCACCCCTCCACTTT.

The chain combines TRBV18 with TRBJ1-2; 12 nucleotides agree with TRBD1. Germline lookup yields CDR1 KGHSH and CDR2 LQKENI. CDR3 length equals 14 residues. V gave up 3 bases and J gave up 8 bases; unmatched junction bases: 4. In nucleotides, the CDR3 is TGTGCCAGCTCACCGGGACAGGGGGCAAGAGGCTACACCTTC. It specifies CASSPGQGARGYTF.

The V and J genes are TRBV12-3 or TRBV12-4 and TRBJ1-1; TRBD1 aligns across 8 bases. This CDR3 has 13 amino acids. After removal of 8 bases from V and 6 bases from J, the junction contained 8 bases not matched to a gene. CDR3 bases: TGTGCCAGCGCATGGGGACAGGAGTCTGAAGCTTTCTTT. This codes for CASAWGQESEAFF.

The V call is TRBV18, the J call TRBJ2-1; perhaps D is TRBD1 or TRBD2 (5 bases each). The CDR3 spans 13 residues. The germline gives CDR1 KGHSH, CDR2 LQKENI. V gave up 6 bases and J gave up 4 bases, with 10 bases separating them. The CDR3 DNA is TGTGCCAGCTCGACGGGGACGTACAATGAGCAGTTCTTC. Amino acids: CASSTGTYNEQFF.

The chain has TRBV20-1 and TRBJ1-3, with D maybe TRBD1 (5 bases). V lost 3 bases and J 3 bases, leaving 9 bases between the germline ends. The CDR3 totals 13 residues. Germline CDR1 reads DFQATT; CDR2 reads SNEGSKA (reference sequence). The CDR3 protein is CSASEDIGNTIYF. DNA for the CDR3: TGCAGTGCTAGCGAGGACATTGGAAACACCATATATTTT.

J is TRBJ2-3 and V is TRBV6-2 or TRBV6-3; TRBD1 might be the D (6 bases). There are 12 residues in the CDR3. Germline V gene lookup returns CDR1 MNHEY and CDR2 SVGEGT. Trimming took 6 bases from V and 8 from J, leaving 12 bases between them. The DNA of the CDR3 is TGTGCCAGCAGCTATGGGGACACTACGCAGTATTTT. Its protein product is CASSYGDTTQYF.

Only one count was recorded for this clonotype. The J gene is TRBJ2-2, the V gene TRBV13, with a possible D match to TRBD1 (6 bases). Per the germline V gene, CDR1 is PRHDT and CDR2 is FYEKMQ (reference sequence). The CDR3 extends over 13 amino acids. Trimming shortened V by 5 bases and J by 6 bases, and 10 bases separated the two germline ends. The CDR3 is CASSRTVAGELFF. For the CDR3, the DNA is TGTGCCAGCAGCCGGACAGTCGCCGGGGAGCTGTTTTTT.

This clonotype occurred once. V gene TRBV19 combines with J gene TRBJ2-1; 9 bases are a match to TRBD1. Germline V gene data show CDR1 as LNHDA and CDR2 as SQIVND (reference sequence). CDR3 length: 19 residues. V gave up 3 bases and J gave up 7 bases; unmatched junction bases: 19. The DNA for the CDR3 is TGTGCCAGTAGTATTCCGGGACAGGGCCCTGAAAACCCTCATAATGAGCAGTTCTTC. Translation gives CASSIPGQGPENPHNEQFF.

The rearrangement links TRBV3-1 to TRBJ2-3; possible D gene TRBD1, 6 bases. Germline CDR1 LGHDT, CDR2 YNNKEL (reference sequence). Trimming removed 3 bases from V and 2 bases from J, with 15 bases in between. The length of the CDR3 is 16 residues. In DNA form, the CDR3 reads TGTGCCAGCAGCCAGGGGGCCAGGGTCCTCACAGATACGCAGTATTTT. It translates to CASSQGARVLTDTQYF.

The V and J genes are TRBV5-1 and TRBJ2-7; a possible D gene is TRBD2 (5 bases). The CDR3 sequence is 12 residues long. In germline, CDR1 is SGHRS, CDR2 YFSETQ. The V and J ends lost 4 bases and 2 bases respectively, with 7 bases between them. The CDR3 sequence: CASSEGAYEQYF. The CDR3 coding sequence is TGCGCCAGCAGCGAGGGTGCCTACGAGCAGTACTTC.

This chain links TRBV18 with TRBJ1-2; no firm D call. The CDR3 consists of 15 residues. Germline loops: CDR1 KGHSH, CDR2 LQKENI. Trimming left V 2 bases short and J 4 bases short, with 14 bases between. CDR3 sequence (DNA): TGTGCCAGCTCACCAGAGGAGGGATCGCGCTATGGCTACACCTTC. It codes for CASSPEEGSRYGYTF.